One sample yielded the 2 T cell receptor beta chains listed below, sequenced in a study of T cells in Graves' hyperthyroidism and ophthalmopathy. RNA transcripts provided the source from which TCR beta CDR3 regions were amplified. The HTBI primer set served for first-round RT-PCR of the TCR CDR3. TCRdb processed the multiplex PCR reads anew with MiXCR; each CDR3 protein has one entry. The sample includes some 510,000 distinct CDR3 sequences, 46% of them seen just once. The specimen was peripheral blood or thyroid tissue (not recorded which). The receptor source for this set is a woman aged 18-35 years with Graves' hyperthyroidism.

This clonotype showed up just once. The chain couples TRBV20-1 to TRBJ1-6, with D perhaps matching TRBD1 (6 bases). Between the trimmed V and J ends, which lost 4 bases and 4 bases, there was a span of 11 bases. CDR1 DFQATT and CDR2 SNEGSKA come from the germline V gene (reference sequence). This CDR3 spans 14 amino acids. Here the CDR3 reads CSANRDIYNSPLHF. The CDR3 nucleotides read TGCAGTGCTAACAGGGACATATATAATTCACCCCTCCACTTT.

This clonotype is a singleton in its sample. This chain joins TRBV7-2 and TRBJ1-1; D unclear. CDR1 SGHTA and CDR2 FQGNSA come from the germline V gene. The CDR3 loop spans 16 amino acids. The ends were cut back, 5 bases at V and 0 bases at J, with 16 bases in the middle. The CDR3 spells CASSPGMGPVNTEAFF. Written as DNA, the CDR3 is TGTGCCAGCAGCCCGGGTATGGGTCCAGTGAACACTGAAGCTTTCTTT.